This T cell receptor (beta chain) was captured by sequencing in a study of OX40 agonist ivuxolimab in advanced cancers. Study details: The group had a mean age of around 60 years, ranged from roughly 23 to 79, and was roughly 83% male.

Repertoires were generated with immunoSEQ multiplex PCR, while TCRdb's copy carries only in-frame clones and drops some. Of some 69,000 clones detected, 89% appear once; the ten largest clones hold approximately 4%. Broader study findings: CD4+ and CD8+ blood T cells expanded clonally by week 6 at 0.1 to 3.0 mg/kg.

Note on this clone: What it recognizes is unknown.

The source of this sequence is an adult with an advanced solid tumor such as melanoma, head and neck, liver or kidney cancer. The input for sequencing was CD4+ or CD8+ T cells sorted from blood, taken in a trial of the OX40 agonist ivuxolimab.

Here the CDR3 reads CASNSGGHKNTEAFF. CDR3 nucleotide sequence: TGTGCCAGCAACTCGGGGGGACATAAGAACACTGAAGCTTTCTTT. The chain uses TRBV6-5 and TRBJ1-1; a possible D gene is TRBD1 (6 bases). V was cut by 7 bases and J by 1 base, with 16 bases left in between. This CDR3 has 15 residues. CDR1 and CDR2 (germline): MNHEY, SVGAGI.